The entry that follows covers one T cell receptor beta chain sequence. CDR1 is LNHDA and CDR2 is SQIVND in the germline V gene (reference sequence). Trimming took off 3 bases at V and 1 base at J, with 13 bases between the two ends. The CDR3 is 16 amino acids. The data were obtained in a study of OX40 agonist ivuxolimab in advanced cancers. TCRdb's copy holds only in-frame clones and misses some; the assay was immunoSEQ multiplex PCR. Of tens of thousands of clones in the sample, 93% are singletons; the top ten hold approximately 18%. The receptor comes from an adult with an advanced solid tumor such as melanoma, head and neck, liver or kidney cancer. The sample here was CD4+ or CD8+ T cells sorted from blood, taken in a trial of the OX40 agonist ivuxolimab. V is TRBV19 and J is TRBJ2-4; possibly TRBD2 for D (6 bases). CDR3 coding DNA: TGTGCCAGTAGTATCGGACCGGAGGGGGCCAAAAACATTCAGTACTTC. This codes for CASSIGPEGAKNIQYF.